Listed below are T cell receptor beta chains from one sample, sequenced in a study of beta chain features in type 1 diabetes. Profiling relied on immunoSEQ multiplex PCR, and the TCRdb table lists in-frame clones only, not all of them. The sample has roughly 230,000 clones; about 10% are singletons. Sequences were obtained from naive CD4+ T cells from blood. The source is a young woman in good health. Both conserved end residues are part of each CDR3. D genes are given only for firm matches. Some rows mark clone size as missing; the rest say once, few, many or name a class of expanded clone.

CASSLEADQPQHF	TGCGCCAGCAGCTTGGAAGCGGATCAGCCCCAGCATTTT	TRBV5-1	few	.	TRBJ1-5
CASKRESSGNTIYF	TGCGCCAGCAAAAGAGAGAGCTCTGGAAACACCATATATTTT	TRBV5-1	.	.	TRBJ1-3
CASSSLLAGANNEQFF	TGTGCCAGCAGCTCCCTACTAGCGGGGGCAAACAATGAGCAGTTCTTC	TRBV5-4	.	TRBD2	TRBJ2-1
CASRHRGNQPQHF	TGTGCCAGCAGGCACAGGGGCAATCAGCCCCAGCATTTT	TRBV6-5	few	.	TRBJ1-5
CASSFRGTDTQYF	TGTGCCAGCAGCTTTAGGGGAACAGATACGCAGTATTTT	TRBV7-8	few	.	TRBJ2-3
CAWNRTGGRTDSPLHF	TGTGCCTGGAATCGGACAGGGGGCCGGACCGATTCACCCCTCCACTTT	TRBV30	few	TRBD1	TRBJ1-6
CASSLDGTGDIEQFF	TGCGCCAGCAGCTTGGATGGGACAGGGGATATAGAGCAGTTCTTC	TRBV5-1	few	TRBD1	TRBJ2-1
CASSLGGNTGELFF	TGTGCCAGCAGCTTGGGAGGGAACACCGGGGAGCTGTTTTTT	TRBV11-2	.	.	TRBJ2-2
CASSLGVASYQETQYF	TGTGCCAGCAGCTTGGGAGTAGCCTCGTACCAAGAGACCCAGTACTTC	TRBV5-4	.	.	TRBJ2-5
CASSAFNRDYGYTF	TGTGCCAGCAGCGCCTTTAACAGGGACTATGGCTACACCTTC	TRBV5-6	.	.	TRBJ1-2
CASSAEPPGPGNTEAFF	TGCGCCAGCAGCGCTGAGCCCCCAGGGCCAGGGAACACTGAAGCTTTCTTT	TRBV5-1	few	.	TRBJ1-1
CSVGGGDLLTYNEQFF	TGCAGCGTTGGCGGGGGCGACCTGCTCACCTACAATGAGCAGTTCTTC	TRBV29-1	few	.	TRBJ2-1
CASRMPRDEQFF	TGTGCCAGCAGAATGCCCCGCGATGAGCAGTTCTTC	TRBV27	few	.	TRBJ2-1
CASSLTDRYNEQFF	TGCGCCAGCAGCTTGACGGACAGATACAATGAGCAGTTCTTC	TRBV5-1	few	.	TRBJ2-1
CSVGGGVGQPQHF	TGCAGCGTTGGGGGCGGGGTGGGACAGCCCCAGCATTTT	TRBV29-1	many	.	TRBJ1-5
CAWSRVGETQYF	TGTGCCTGGAGCAGGGTAGGAGAGACCCAGTACTTC	TRBV30	few	.	TRBJ2-5
CASSMTSGRAGEQYF	TGTGCCAGCAGCATGACTAGCGGGAGGGCCGGTGAGCAGTACTTC	TRBV11-2	few	TRBD2	TRBJ2-7
CASSTGTEETQYF	TGCGCCAGCAGCACAGGGACAGAAGAGACCCAGTACTTC	TRBV10-2	.	TRBD1	TRBJ2-5
CASKPGTTTGELFF	TGCGCCAGCAAGCCCGGGACAACCACCGGGGAGCTGTTTTTT	TRBV5-1	.	.	TRBJ2-2
CASSVRRGGSDTQYF	TGTGCCAGCAGCGTAAGGCGGGGGGGATCAGATACGCAGTATTTT	TRBV9	.	TRBD2	TRBJ2-3
CASSRQGTEAFF	TGTGCCAGCAGTCGACAGGGAACTGAAGCTTTCTTT	TRBV2	few	TRBD1	TRBJ1-1
CASSFPEGRGSNEQFF	TGCGCCAGCAGCTTCCCCGAGGGCCGTGGTAGCAATGAGCAGTTCTTC	TRBV5-1	.	.	TRBJ2-1
CATSRDPQVRGGYTF	TGTGCCACCAGCAGAGATCCCCAGGTCAGGGGCGGCTACACCTTC	TRBV15	few	.	TRBJ1-2
CASSPSLGDRGHEQYF	TGTGCCAGCTCACCGAGTTTGGGAGACAGGGGGCACGAGCAGTACTTC	TRBV18	.	TRBD1	TRBJ2-7
CASSESDYGYTF	TGTGCCAGCAGTGAATCGGACTATGGCTACACCTTC	TRBV6-5	once	.	TRBJ1-2
CASSPGQGSDEKLFF	TGTGCCAGCAGTCCAGGACAGGGGTCAGATGAAAAACTGTTTTTT	TRBV11-2	few	TRBD1	TRBJ1-4
CAWSTGTSGSSEQYF	TGTGCCTGGAGTACTGGGACTAGCGGGAGTAGCGAGCAGTACTTC	TRBV30	.	TRBD2	TRBJ2-7
CAWRRESQGFGAFF	TGTGCCTGGAGGCGAGAGAGTCAGGGGTTCGGAGCTTTCTTT	TRBV30	few	.	TRBJ1-1
CAWSVPDRGPWWNQPQHF	TGTGCCTGGAGTGTTCCCGACAGGGGTCCGTGGTGGAATCAGCCCCAGCATTTT	TRBV30	few	TRBD1	TRBJ1-5
CASSLRGSRETQYF	TGTGCCAGCAGTCTCAGGGGGTCGAGAGAGACCCAGTACTTC	TRBV6-6	.	TRBD1	TRBJ2-5
CASSLTGGRAADTQYF	TGCGCCAGCAGCTTGACTGGCGGGAGGGCCGCAGATACGCAGTATTTT	TRBV5-1	.	TRBD2	TRBJ2-3
CASRIRGDQPQHF	TGTGCCAGCAGGATCAGGGGTGATCAGCCCCAGCATTTT	TRBV2	.	.	TRBJ1-5
CAWTTVGGNTIYF	TGTGCCTGGACTACCGTCGGTGGAAACACCATATATTTT	TRBV30	.	.	TRBJ1-3
CASSGTADQPQHF	TGTGCCAGCAGTGGGACAGCGGATCAGCCCCAGCATTTT	TRBV6-1	.	.	TRBJ1-5
CASSLDNSYEQYF	TGCGCCAGCAGCCTGGACAACTCCTACGAGCAGTACTTC	TRBV5-1	.	.	TRBJ2-7
CAWSLVGNEQFF	TGTGCCTGGAGTTTAGTTGGCAATGAGCAGTTCTTC	TRBV30	few	.	TRBJ2-1
CASGLEYQPQHF	TGTGCTAGTGGTTTAGAGTATCAGCCCCAGCATTTT	TRBV12-5	.	.	TRBJ1-5
CASSLAGGSYEQYF	TGTGCCAGCAGCTTAGCGGGAGGCTCTTACGAGCAGTACTTC	TRBV11-2	few	TRBD2	TRBJ2-7
CASSEGATLPYEQYF	TGTGCCAGCAGTGAGGGGGCGACCCTGCCCTACGAGCAGTACTTC	TRBV2	.	.	TRBJ2-7
CASSQDWGQGRTGELFF	TGTGCCAGCAGCCAAGATTGGGGACAGGGCAGGACCGGGGAGCTGTTTTTT	TRBV14	few	TRBD1	TRBJ2-2
CASIQTGSYEQYF	TGTGCCAGCATACAAACAGGGTCCTACGAGCAGTACTTC	TRBV5-6	few	.	TRBJ2-7
CSVTAQGAFYGYTF	TGCAGCGTTACAGCACAGGGGGCCTTCTATGGCTACACCTTC	TRBV29-1	.	TRBD1	TRBJ1-2
CASTWDSSYEQYF	TGTGCCAGCACCTGGGACAGCTCCTACGAGCAGTACTTC	TRBV2	.	TRBD1	TRBJ2-7
CASRLFIGTGGREQFF	TGTGCCAGCAGACTTTTCATTGGGACAGGCGGACGTGAGCAGTTCTTC	TRBV27	.	TRBD1	TRBJ2-1
CASSSGGVGETQYF	TGTGCCAGTAGTAGCGGGGGAGTCGGCGAGACCCAGTACTTC	TRBV19	few	TRBD2	TRBJ2-5
CSGKGQVNTEAFF	TGCAGCGGAAAGGGACAGGTGAACACTGAAGCTTTCTTT	TRBV29-1	few	TRBD1	TRBJ1-1
CASSRTGASSGANVLTF	TGCGCCAGCAGCAGGACAGGTGCCTCCTCTGGGGCCAACGTCCTGACTTTC	TRBV5-1	few	TRBD1	TRBJ2-6
CASSFAGTGGNYGYTF	TGTGCCAGCAGCTTCGCCGGGACAGGGGGCAATTATGGCTACACCTTC	TRBV5-8	.	TRBD1	TRBJ1-2
CASSLPGGSATEAFF	TGCGCCAGCAGCTTGCCGGGGGGTTCGGCCACTGAAGCTTTCTTT	TRBV5-1	.	.	TRBJ1-1
CASSLVGDRVDEQFF	TGCGCCAGCAGCTTGGTGGGGGACAGGGTGGATGAGCAGTTCTTC	TRBV5-1	few	TRBD1	TRBJ2-1
CASSSMTGPLRGSYEQYF	TGTGCCAGCAGCTCTATGACAGGGCCACTACGGGGGTCCTACGAGCAGTACTTC	TRBV13	few	.	TRBJ2-7
CASSLGIAGGSHNEQFF	TGTGCCAGCAGCCTCGGCATAGCGGGAGGTTCCCACAATGAGCAGTTCTTC	TRBV7-9	.	TRBD2	TRBJ2-1
CASNQGRGSNQPQHF	TGTGCCAGTAATCAGGGCAGGGGTAGCAATCAGCCCCAGCATTTT	TRBV19	few	.	TRBJ1-5
CASSFAGNQYEQYF	TGCGCCAGCAGCTTTGCAGGGAATCAATACGAGCAGTACTTC	TRBV5-1	few	.	TRBJ2-7
CASSFPTGELFF	TGTGCCAGCAGCTTTCCTACCGGGGAGCTGTTTTTT	TRBV7-3	few	.	TRBJ2-2
CASSPGGYTF	TGTGCCAGCAGCCCGGGTGGCTACACCTTC	TRBV7-9	few	.	TRBJ1-2
CAWSGRQGPGYYGYTF	TGTGCCTGGAGTGGAAGACAGGGCCCAGGATACTATGGCTACACCTTC	TRBV30	.	TRBD1	TRBJ1-2
CASSLGRGRGEKLFF	TGTGCCAGCAGCTTGGGCAGGGGGCGAGGTGAAAAACTGTTTTTT	TRBV5-4	.	TRBD1	TRBJ1-4
CASSDVGQGANTGELFF	TGTGCCAGCAGTGACGTAGGACAGGGGGCGAACACCGGGGAGCTGTTTTTT	TRBV6-4	.	TRBD1	TRBJ2-2
CASSYSPAYNEQFF	TGTGCCAGCAGTTACAGTCCGGCCTACAATGAGCAGTTCTTC	TRBV6-5	few	.	TRBJ2-1